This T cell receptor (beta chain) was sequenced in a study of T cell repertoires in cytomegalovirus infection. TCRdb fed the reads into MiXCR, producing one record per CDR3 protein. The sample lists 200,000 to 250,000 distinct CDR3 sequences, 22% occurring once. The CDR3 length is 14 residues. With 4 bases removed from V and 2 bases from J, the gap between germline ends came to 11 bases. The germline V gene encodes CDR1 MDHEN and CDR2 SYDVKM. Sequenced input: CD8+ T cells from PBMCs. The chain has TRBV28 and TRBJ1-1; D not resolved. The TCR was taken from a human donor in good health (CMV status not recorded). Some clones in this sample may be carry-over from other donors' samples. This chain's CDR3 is CASSWAGDNTEAFF. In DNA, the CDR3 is TGTGCCAGCAGTTGGGCAGGAGATAACACTGAAGCTTTCTTT. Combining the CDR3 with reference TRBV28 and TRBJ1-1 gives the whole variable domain DVKVTQSSRYLVKRTGEKVFLECVQDMDHENMFWYRQDPGLGLRLIYFSYDVKMKEKGDIPEGYSVSREKKERFSLILESASTNQTSMYLCASSWAGDNTEAFFGQGTRLTVV.